This T cell receptor beta chain was sequenced for a study of post-analysis software for immune sequencing data (dated by TCRdb to the mid-2010s). Study-wide context: The recorded disease courses included relapsing-remitting, secondary progressive and progressive-relapsing multiple sclerosis, and some patients had no subtype annotation. The multiple sclerosis patient repertoires were compared with about a dozen previously published healthy control repertoires from donors aged about 6 to 26 years. A subset of samples was prepared in parallel using single-end sample barcoding, then pooled and co-amplified after Illumina adapter ligation. Study-wide findings and limitations: Direct clustering with F measure revealed strong co-clustering of samples prepared in the same batch, which led to a batch-effect correction. The multiple sclerosis patient group was slightly younger than the control group. A few TRBV segments, including TRBV5-6, TRBV5-1 and TRBV20-1, were significantly more frequent in patients than controls. Multiple sclerosis patients had significantly lower normalized Chao1 diversity than controls, a result that suggests substantial peripheral T-cell clonal expansion.

This clonotype was observed a single time. The antigen it recognizes is unknown. No much larger clone exists at a distance of one base, and base qualities are not known. To demonstrate the VDJtools post-analysis software, TCR beta repertoires were profiled from the peripheral blood of roughly 14 young patients with multiple sclerosis. Multiple sclerosis patients were children and adolescents aged 6 to 15 years. From its cysteine to its phenylalanine, the CDR3 spans 17 amino acids. Here the CDR3 DNA is all that survives: 51 bases in frame from base 1. The germline V gene encodes CDR1 DFQATT and CDR2 SNEGSKA (reference sequence). Cut back by 5 bases and 0 bases, the V and J ends lie 17 bases apart. Libraries were built with PCR. Sequencing was performed on an Illumina HiSeq 2500. To reduce PCR and sequencing biases, unique molecular identifiers were incorporated into the TCR beta cDNA libraries. Every 1 to 10 million input T cells yielded 500,000 or so cDNA molecules, meaning each molecule approximated one T cell. The patient libraries were prepared and sequenced using the same protocol as the earlier healthy control dataset. Samples belonging to the same batch were prepared together, multiplexed and sequenced on a shared HiSeq lane. Regarding the original processing steps: MIGEC was used to process the raw barcoded reads, and molecular identifier groups with only a single read were discarded before consensus assembly and CDR3 extraction. VDJtools was used for post-analysis of the clonotype tables, and diversity was normalized by down-sampling every dataset to the size of the smallest sample. Repertoire overlap clustering matched CDR3 amino acid but not nucleotide sequences to correct batch-related cross-sample contamination. The raw public data were reprocessed by TCRdb itself: fastp quality trimming at Q25, MiXCR clonotype calling, in-frame beta chains only. Rows matching on CDR3 protein sequence are summarized as one entry with the most common DNA and genes. The V and J calls here are based on TCRdb, not the publication. The sample table records approximately 570,000 distinct CDR3 sequences; roughly 47% of these occur just once. The ten most abundant clones make up about 1.5% of the sample.

This TCR derives from a girl aged 10-17 years with multiple sclerosis. The chain is assembled from TRBV20-1 and TRBJ2-6; the D region possibly corresponds to TRBD2 (5 bases align). Sequencing was performed on blood. The nucleotide sequence is TGCAGTGCTGAGGGCTCCCCTGGTGGCTCTGGGGCCAACGTCCTGACTTTC. Its amino acids are CSAEGSPGGSGANVLTF.